The subject of this entry is one TCR beta chain. Its recognized antigen is unknown. Base quality data are lacking; no much larger clone is found one base away. The intended sense of this specimen's time point label: baseline before first vaccination. The vaccinee samples were drawn from two UK trials, COV001 and COV002, one of which was a single-blind randomized controlled phase 2/3 trial testing AZD1222 (ChAdOx1 nCoV-19) in healthy adults. Trial participant PBMC samples were collected at day 0 and day 28 after the second dose for TCRbeta chain sequencing. The sample is drawn from a study of T cell responses to AZD1222 COVID-19 vaccine (dated by TCRdb to the early 2020s). In the study overall: AZD1222 recipients whose second dose came at about 4 weeks and those whose second dose came at about 12 weeks were combined into one group, since spike-specific TCR depth and breadth did not differ between the two schedules. Trial participants were enrolled by age into subgroups of 18-55, 56-69 and 70-plus years, and roughly 150, 30 and 60 TCR-sequenced participants, respectively, were included in these subgroups. A total of 233 trial participants underwent TCR sequencing, of whom 207 had received two doses of AZD1222 and approximately 26 had received two doses of the MenACWY control vaccine. The full study reports these points: Nearly half of unique spike-specific TCRs reportedly recognized epitopes outside regions mutated in the B.1.351 and B.1.1.7 variants. Participants were mostly white British and included more females than males, and it was suggested by the authors that clonal diversity may have been underestimated. Conclusions about previously exposed vaccinees were limited because only six or seven AZD1222 recipients were SARS-CoV-2 seropositive at baseline. In the small 56-69-year group, the increase in depth fell short of significance, most likely because of low power. The vaccine-associated CD4 TCRs covered the entire spike protein, and the dominant responses fell in regions 160-218 and 743-854. A significant rise in spike-specific TCR breadth and depth was observed after two AZD1222 doses relative to day 0 and relative to MenACWY recipients. No day 14 peak-response samples were available, so repertoires were characterized only after the peak T cell response.

Trimming removed 0 bases from V and 7 bases from J, leaving 14 bases between the germline ends. The germline V gene supplies CDR1 SGDLS and CDR2 YYNGEE. Inclusive of the bounding cysteine and phenylalanine, the CDR3 is 15 residues long. Just CDR3 DNA is preserved here, 45 bases in frame from base 1. The CDR3 regions of human TCRbeta chains were analyzed by immunosequencing. As for the authors' bioinformatics: Repertoire TCRs were checked for matches against a reference library of SARS-CoV-2-specific TCRs that had been generated using the MIRA antigen-specificity platform. Breadth meant the fraction of unique TCRs that were SARS-CoV-2-associated, whereas depth meant the fraction of total T cells that were SARS-CoV-2-associated. Using the MIRA data, each spike-specific TCR was assigned both to the spike region to which the TCR was reactive and to a CD4 or CD8 class. Log10-transformed breadth and depth values were compared by one-way ANOVA with Sidak's multiple comparisons tests. TCRdb limited this immuneACCESS table to in-frame rearrangements with V and J called. A share of clones is missing; checked studies link under half to unresolved V genes, and the rest is unexplained. The DNA gave D and trimming, while V, J and clone size come from that table. The sample records fewer than 45,000 clones, roughly nine tenths of which are singletons. Roughly 7% of the sample is taken by the ten largest.

This sequence was found in an adult in good health. The chain couples TRBV9 to TRBJ2-1; TRBD1 is possibly the D segment (6 matching bases). The sequencing here drew on peripheral blood, taken on day 0 of AZD1222 vaccination. CDR3 reads: CASSVAETGGNEQFF. The sequenced DNA: TGTGCCAGCAGCGTAGCCGAGACAGGCGGGAATGAGCAGTTCTTC.